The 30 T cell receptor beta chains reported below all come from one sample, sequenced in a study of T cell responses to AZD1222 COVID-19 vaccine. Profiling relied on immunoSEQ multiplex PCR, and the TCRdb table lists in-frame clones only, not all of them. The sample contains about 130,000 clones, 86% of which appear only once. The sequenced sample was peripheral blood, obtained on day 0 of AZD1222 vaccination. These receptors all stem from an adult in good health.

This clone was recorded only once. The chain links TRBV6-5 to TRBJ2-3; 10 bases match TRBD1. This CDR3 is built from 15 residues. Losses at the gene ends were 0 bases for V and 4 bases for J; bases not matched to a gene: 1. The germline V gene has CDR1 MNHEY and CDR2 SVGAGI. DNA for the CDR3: TGTGCCAGCAGTTACTCCGGGACAGGGGCAGATACGCAGTATTTT. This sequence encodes CASSYSGTGADTQYF.

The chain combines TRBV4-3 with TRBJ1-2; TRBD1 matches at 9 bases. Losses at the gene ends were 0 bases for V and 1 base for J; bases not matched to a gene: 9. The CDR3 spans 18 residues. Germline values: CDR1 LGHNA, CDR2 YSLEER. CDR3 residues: CASSQDPHRTGVNYGYTF. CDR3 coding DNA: TGCGCCAGCAGCCAAGATCCCCACCGGACAGGGGTTAACTATGGCTACACCTTC.

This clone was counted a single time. The CDR3 region has the DNA TGTGCCAGCAGCTTAGGTCCAGGGGCGGTTGGAAACACCATATATTTT. It is translated as CASSLGPGAVGNTIYF. The V gene is TRBV13, the J gene TRBJ1-3; a possible D gene is TRBD1 (6 bases). Trimming stripped 0 bases from V and 3 bases from J, with 12 bases between. This CDR3 has 16 amino acids. Germline V CDR1 and CDR2: PRHDT, FYEKMQ (reference sequence).

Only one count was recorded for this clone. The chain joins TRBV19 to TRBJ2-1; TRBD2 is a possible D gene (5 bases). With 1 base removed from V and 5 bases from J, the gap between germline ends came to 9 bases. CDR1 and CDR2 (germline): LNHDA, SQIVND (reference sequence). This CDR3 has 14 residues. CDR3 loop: CASSIAGIDNEQFF. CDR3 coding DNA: TGTGCCAGTAGTATAGCGGGAATAGACAATGAGCAGTTCTTC.

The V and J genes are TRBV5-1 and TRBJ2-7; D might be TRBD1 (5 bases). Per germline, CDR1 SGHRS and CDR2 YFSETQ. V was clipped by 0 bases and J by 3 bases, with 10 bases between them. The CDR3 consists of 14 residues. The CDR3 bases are TGCGCCAGCAGCTTGGGGGCAGGGCTCTACGAGCAGTACTTC. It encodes CASSLGAGLYEQYF.

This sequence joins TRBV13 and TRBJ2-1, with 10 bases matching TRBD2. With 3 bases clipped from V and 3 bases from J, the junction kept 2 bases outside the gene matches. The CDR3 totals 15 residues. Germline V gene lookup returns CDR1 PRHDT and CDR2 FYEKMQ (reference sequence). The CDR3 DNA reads TGTGCCAGCAGCTTGGGGACTAGCGACTACAATGAGCAGTTCTTC. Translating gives CASSLGTSDYNEQFF.

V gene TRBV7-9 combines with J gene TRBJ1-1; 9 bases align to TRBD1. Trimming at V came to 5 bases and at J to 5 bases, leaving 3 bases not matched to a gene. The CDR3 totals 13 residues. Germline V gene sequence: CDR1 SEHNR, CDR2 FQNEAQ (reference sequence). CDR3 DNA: TGTGCCAGCAGCCGACAGGGGGGGACTGAAGCTTTCTTT. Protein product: CASSRQGGTEAFF.

For the CDR3, the DNA is TGTGCCAGCAGCCAAACAGGGCTGGGCAATCAGCCCCAGCATTTT. Amino acids: CASSQTGLGNQPQHF. The chain couples TRBV3-1 (or the pseudogene TRBV3-2) to TRBJ1-5; the D gene is possibly TRBD1 (6 bases). The CDR3 spans 15 residues. Germline loops: CDR1 LGHDT, CDR2 YNNKEL (reference sequence). With 2 bases removed from V and 2 bases from J, the gap between germline ends came to 10 bases.

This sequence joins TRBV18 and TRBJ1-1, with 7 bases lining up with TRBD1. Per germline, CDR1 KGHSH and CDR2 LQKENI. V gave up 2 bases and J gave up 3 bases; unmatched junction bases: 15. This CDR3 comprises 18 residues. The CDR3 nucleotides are TGTGCCAGCTCACCATTTGTCCTCTTCAGGGGGGGTGACACTGAAGCTTTCTTT. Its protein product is CASSPFVLFRGGDTEAFF.

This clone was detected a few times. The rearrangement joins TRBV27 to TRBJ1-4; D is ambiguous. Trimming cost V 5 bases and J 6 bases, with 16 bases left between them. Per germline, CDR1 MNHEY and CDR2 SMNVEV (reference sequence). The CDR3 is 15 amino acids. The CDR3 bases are TGTGCCAGCAGTCCCCAAGAGGGAAGGCATGAAAAACTGTTTTTT. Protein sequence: CASSPQEGRHEKLFF.

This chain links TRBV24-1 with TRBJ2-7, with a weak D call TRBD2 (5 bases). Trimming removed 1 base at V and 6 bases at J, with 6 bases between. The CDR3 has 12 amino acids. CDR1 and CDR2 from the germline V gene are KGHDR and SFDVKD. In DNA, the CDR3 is TGTGCCACCAGTGATTTTCGGGGCGAGCAGTACTTC. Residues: CATSDFRGEQYF.

The CDR3 coding sequence is TGTGCCAGCAGACGCGCTACTAGCGGCCACACCGGGGAGCTGTTTTTT. The encoded protein is CASRRATSGHTGELFF. The chain carries TRBV5-6 and TRBJ2-2, with 8 positions matching TRBD2. There are 16 residues in the CDR3. From germline, CDR1 is SGHDT and CDR2 YYEEEE. V lost 5 bases and J lost 3; bases outside the gene matches: 9.

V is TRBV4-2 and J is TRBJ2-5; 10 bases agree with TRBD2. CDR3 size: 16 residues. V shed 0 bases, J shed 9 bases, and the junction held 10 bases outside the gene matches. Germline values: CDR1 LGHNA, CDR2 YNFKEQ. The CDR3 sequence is CASSQERLAGALAQYF. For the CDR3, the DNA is TGTGCCAGCAGCCAAGAGCGGCTAGCGGGGGCGCTGGCCCAGTACTTC.

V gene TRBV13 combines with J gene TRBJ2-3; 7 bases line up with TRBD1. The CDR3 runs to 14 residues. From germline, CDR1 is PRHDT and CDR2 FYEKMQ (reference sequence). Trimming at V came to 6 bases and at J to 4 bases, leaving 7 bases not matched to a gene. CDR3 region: CASRRNRGADTQYF. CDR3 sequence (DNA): TGTGCCAGCAGGCGAAACAGGGGCGCAGATACGCAGTATTTT.

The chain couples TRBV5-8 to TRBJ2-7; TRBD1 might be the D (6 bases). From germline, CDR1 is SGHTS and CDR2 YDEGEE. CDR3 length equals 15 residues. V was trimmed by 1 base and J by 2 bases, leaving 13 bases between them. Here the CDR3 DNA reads TGTGCCAGCAGCTTGTCGAGGGACAATACCTACGAGCAGTACTTC. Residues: CASSLSRDNTYEQYF.

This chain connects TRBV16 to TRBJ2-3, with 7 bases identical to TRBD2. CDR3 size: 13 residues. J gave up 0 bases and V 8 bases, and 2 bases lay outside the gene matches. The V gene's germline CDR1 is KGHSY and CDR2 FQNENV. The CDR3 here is CASGRASTDTQYF. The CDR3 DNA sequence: TGTGCCAGCGGGAGGGCCAGCACAGATACGCAGTATTTT.

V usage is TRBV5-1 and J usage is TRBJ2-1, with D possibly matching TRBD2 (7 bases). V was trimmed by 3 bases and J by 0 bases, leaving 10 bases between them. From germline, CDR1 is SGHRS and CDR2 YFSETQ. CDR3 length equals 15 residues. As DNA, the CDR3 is TGCGCCAGCAGCTCAAGGGGGGGCTCCTACAATGAGCAGTTCTTC. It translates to CASSSRGGSYNEQFF.

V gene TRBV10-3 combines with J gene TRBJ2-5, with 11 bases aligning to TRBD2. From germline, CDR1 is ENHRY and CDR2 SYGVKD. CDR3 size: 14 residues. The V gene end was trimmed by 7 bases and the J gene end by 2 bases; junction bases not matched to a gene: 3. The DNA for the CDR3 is TGTGCCATCAAGGGACTAGCGGATCAAGAGACCCAGTACTTC. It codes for CAIKGLADQETQYF.

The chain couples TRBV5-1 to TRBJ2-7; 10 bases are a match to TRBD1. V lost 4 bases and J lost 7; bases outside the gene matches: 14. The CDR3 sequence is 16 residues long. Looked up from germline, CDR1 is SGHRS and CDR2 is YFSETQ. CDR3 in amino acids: CASSLQGDRGLGEQYF. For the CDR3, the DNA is TGCGCCAGCAGCCTCCAGGGGGACAGGGGCCTGGGTGAGCAGTACTTC.

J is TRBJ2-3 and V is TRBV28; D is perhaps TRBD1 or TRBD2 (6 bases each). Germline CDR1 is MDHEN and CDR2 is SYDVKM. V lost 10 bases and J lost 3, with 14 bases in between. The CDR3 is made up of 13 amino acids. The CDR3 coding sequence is TGTGCCACCAATCTAGGGGGGACAGATACGCAGTATTTT. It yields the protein CATNLGGTDTQYF.

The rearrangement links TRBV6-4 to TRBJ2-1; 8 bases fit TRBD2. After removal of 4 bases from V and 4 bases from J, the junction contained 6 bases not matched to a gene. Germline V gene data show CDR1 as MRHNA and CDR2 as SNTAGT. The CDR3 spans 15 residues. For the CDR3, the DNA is TGTGCCAGCAGTGTTCTCGGGGGGGAATACAATGAGCAGTTCTTC. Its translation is CASSVLGGEYNEQFF.

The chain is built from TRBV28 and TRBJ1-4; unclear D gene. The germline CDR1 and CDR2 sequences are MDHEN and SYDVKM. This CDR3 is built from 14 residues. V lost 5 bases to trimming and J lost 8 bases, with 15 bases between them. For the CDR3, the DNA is TGTGCCAGCAGTCGGCGTACGGGTTGGGAAAAACTGTTTTTT. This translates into CASSRRTGWEKLFF. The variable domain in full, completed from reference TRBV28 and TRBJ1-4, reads DVKVTQSSRYLVKRTGEKVFLECVQDMDHENMFWYRQDPGLGLRLIYFSYDVKMKEKGDIPEGYSVSREKKERFSLILESASTNQTSMYLCASSRRTGWEKLFFGSGTQLSVL.

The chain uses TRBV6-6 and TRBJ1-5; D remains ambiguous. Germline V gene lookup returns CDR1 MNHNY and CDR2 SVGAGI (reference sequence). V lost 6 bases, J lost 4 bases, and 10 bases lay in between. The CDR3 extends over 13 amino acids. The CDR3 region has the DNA TGTGCCAGCAGCCCTGCCCCTAATCAGCCCCAGCATTTT. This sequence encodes CASSPAPNQPQHF.

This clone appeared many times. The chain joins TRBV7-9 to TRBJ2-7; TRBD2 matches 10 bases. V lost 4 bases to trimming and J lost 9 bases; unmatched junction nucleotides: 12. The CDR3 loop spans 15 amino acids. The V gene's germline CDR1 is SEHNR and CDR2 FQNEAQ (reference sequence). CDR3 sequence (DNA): TGTGCCAGCAGCTCGTTGAGCGGGGGGGCGTTCCCGCAGTACTTC. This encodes CASSSLSGGAFPQYF.

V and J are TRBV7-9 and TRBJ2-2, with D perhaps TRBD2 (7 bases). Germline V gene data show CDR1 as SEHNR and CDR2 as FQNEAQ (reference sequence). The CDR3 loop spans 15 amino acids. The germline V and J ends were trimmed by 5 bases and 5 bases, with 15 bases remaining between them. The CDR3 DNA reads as TGTGCCAGCAGCCCCACGGGGGGCGTAACCGGGGAGCTGTTTTTT. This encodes CASSPTGGVTGELFF. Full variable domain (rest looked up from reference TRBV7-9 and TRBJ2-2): DTGVSQNPRHKITKRGQNVTFRCDPISEHNRLYWYRQTLGQGPEFLTYFQNEAQLEKSRLLSDRFSAERPKGSFSTLEIQRTEQGDSAMYLCASSPTGGVTGELFFGEGSRLTVL.

CDR3 residues: CASSADREGNQPQHF. CDR3 DNA: TGTGCCAGCAGCGCGGACAGGGAGGGCAATCAGCCCCAGCATTTT. The chain combines TRBV7-2 with TRBJ1-5; 8 nucleotides agree with TRBD1. J gave up 2 bases and V 5 bases, and 5 bases lay outside the gene matches. The germline CDR1 and CDR2 sequences are SGHTA and FQGNSA. CDR3 length: 15 residues.

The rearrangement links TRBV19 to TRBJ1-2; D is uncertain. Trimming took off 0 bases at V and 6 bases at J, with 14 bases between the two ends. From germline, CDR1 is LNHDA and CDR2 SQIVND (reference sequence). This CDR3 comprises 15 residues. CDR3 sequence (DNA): TGTGCCAGTAGTATAGAGGGATCGGGAAGTCATGGCTACACCTTC. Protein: CASSIEGSGSHGYTF.

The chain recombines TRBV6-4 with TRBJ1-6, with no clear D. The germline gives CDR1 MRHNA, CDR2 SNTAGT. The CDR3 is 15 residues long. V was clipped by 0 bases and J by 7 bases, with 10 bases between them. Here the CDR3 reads CASSDSSGGNSPLHF. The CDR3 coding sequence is TGTGCCAGCAGTGACTCATCCGGAGGGAATTCACCCCTCCACTTT.

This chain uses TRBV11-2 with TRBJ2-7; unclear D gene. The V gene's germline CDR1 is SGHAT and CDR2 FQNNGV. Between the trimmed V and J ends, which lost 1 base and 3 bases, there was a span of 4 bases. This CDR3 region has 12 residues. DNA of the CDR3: TGTGCCAGCAGCTTAGTTCGCTACGAGCAGTACTTC. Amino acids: CASSLVRYEQYF. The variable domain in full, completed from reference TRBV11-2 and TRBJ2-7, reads EAGVAQSPRYKIIEKRQSVAFWCNPISGHATLYWYQQILGQGPKLLIQFQNNGVVDDSQLPKDRFSAERLKGVDSTLKIQPAKLEDSAVYLCASSLVRYEQYFGPGTRLTVT.

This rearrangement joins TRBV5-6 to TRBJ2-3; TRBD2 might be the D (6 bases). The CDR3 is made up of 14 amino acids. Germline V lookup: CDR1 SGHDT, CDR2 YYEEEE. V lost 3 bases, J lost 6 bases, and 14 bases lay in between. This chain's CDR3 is CASSWAVGGDTQYF. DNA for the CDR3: TGTGCCAGCAGCTGGGCCGTGGGGGGTGATACGCAGTATTTT.